The 13 T cell receptor beta chains below all came from one sample that was sequenced in a study of radiotherapy plus CTLA-4 blockade in lung cancer. The protocol was immunoSEQ multiplex PCR, while the TCRdb copy is restricted to in-frame clones and leaves out a portion. This sample has under 70,000 clones; approximately 80% occur once, and the top ten carry 3.5% to 4.5%. This specimen was peripheral blood, taken from a patient treated with radiotherapy plus ipilimumab. The receptors here all came from a human donor with non-small cell lung cancer who had a complete response to radiotherapy plus ipilimumab.

In its sample, this clone was seen a few times. The chain carries TRBV7-6 and TRBJ2-1, with unresolved D. Trimming stripped 3 bases from V and 8 bases from J, with 11 bases between. CDR3 length equals 13 residues. Germline loops: CDR1 SGHVS, CDR2 FNYEAQ. CDR3 sequence (DNA): TGTGCCAGCAGCTTTATGCTTAGGGATGAGCAGTTCTTC. Translation: CASSFMLRDEQFF.

J is TRBJ1-1 and V is TRBV7-2; perhaps TRBD1 as D (6 bases). The CDR3 has 14 amino acids. Trimming pared 3 bases from V and 1 base from J, leaving 9 bases between. Germline assignment: CDR1 SGHTA and CDR2 FQGNSA. This CDR3 reads CASSFDRRNTEAFF. The CDR3 region has the DNA TGTGCCAGCAGCTTCGACAGGCGGAACACTGAAGCTTTCTTT.

CDR3 region: CASRPFLLQGPHGYTF. DNA for the CDR3: TGTGCCAGCAGACCTTTTCTCTTACAGGGCCCCCATGGCTACACCTTC. The V gene is TRBV11-2, the J gene TRBJ1-2; TRBD1 might be the D (6 bases). Trimming removed 6 bases at V and 6 bases at J, with 23 bases between. The CDR3 covers 16 residues. Germline V gene data show CDR1 as SGHAT and CDR2 as FQNNGV.

The chain has TRBV5-5 and TRBJ1-5; perhaps TRBD1 as D (6 bases). V was cut by 4 bases and J by 2 bases, with 16 bases left in between. Germline lookup yields CDR1 SGHKS and CDR2 YYEKEE (reference sequence). The CDR3 has 16 amino acids. The CDR3 protein is CASSPRGQLGNQPQHF. CDR3 coding DNA: TGTGCCAGCAGCCCCCGGGGGCAGCTAGGCAATCAGCCCCAGCATTTT. Complete variable domain (other parts from reference TRBV5-5 and TRBJ1-5): DAGVTQSPTHLIKTRGQQVTLRCSPISGHKSVSWYQQVLGQGPQFIFQYYEKEERGRGNFPDRFSARQFPNYSSELNVNALLLGDSALYLCASSPRGQLGNQPQHFGDGTRLSIL.

The chain's CDR3 is CAWSASGIRLYEQYF. CDR3 bases: TGTGCCTGGAGTGCGTCCGGGATTCGACTGTACGAGCAGTACTTC. The genes are TRBV30 and TRBJ2-7; D may be TRBD2 (5 bases). The V end was cut by 1 base, the J end by 4 bases, with 17 bases between. Germline V gene data show CDR1 as GTSNPN and CDR2 as SVGIG (reference sequence). The CDR3 length is 15 residues.

This clone was counted between two and nine times. This chain connects TRBV2 to TRBJ1-2; D possibly corresponds to TRBD1 (5 bases). The CDR3 covers 12 residues. Germline V lookup: CDR1 SNHLY, CDR2 FYNNEI. Trimming stripped 3 bases from V and 8 bases from J, with 10 bases between. The CDR3 sequence: CASSELGGGYTF. The CDR3 bases are TGTGCCAGCAGTGAGCTGGGGGGAGGCTACACCTTC.

The chain couples TRBV27 to TRBJ2-2, with D possibly matching TRBD2 (6 bases). With 3 bases removed from V and 0 bases from J, the gap between germline ends came to 14 bases. The CDR3 covers 17 residues. CDR1 and CDR2 from the germline V gene are MNHEY and SMNVEV (reference sequence). DNA for the CDR3: TGTGCCAGCAGTTTGAGTAGCGGCGCCTCGAACACCGGGGAGCTGTTTTTT. It encodes CASSLSSGASNTGELFF.

The chain's CDR3 is CASSRDRVYNEQFF. CDR3 in DNA: TGTGCCAGTAGTAGGGACAGGGTTTACAATGAGCAGTTCTTC. The V call is TRBV19, the J call TRBJ2-1; 9 nucleotides agree with TRBD1. This CDR3 region has 14 residues. V trimming: 4 bases; J trimming: 4 bases; junction bases outside the gene matches: 2. CDR1 is LNHDA and CDR2 is SQIVND in the germline V gene (reference sequence).

This clone was seen only once. An end of the junction does not agree with germline; a read error may underlie this. This chain connects TRBV19 to TRBJ1-2; unclear D gene. Germline assignment: CDR1 LNHDA and CDR2 SQIVND (reference sequence). The CDR3 spans 14 residues. In DNA, the CDR3 is TGTGCCAGTAGTATCGATACTTTAGAGGATGGCCACACCTTC. It yields the protein CASSIDTLEDGHTF. Full variable domain (rest looked up from reference TRBV19 and TRBJ1-2): DGGITQSPKYLFRKEGQNVTLSCEQNLNHDAMYWYRQDPGQGLRLIYYSQIVNDFQKGDIAEGYSVSREKKESFPLTVTSAQKNPTAFYLCASSIDTLEDGHTFGSGTRLTVV.

The chain combines TRBV29-1 with TRBJ1-2, with TRBD1 as a possible D gene (6 bases). V dropped 5 bases and J dropped 3 bases, with 16 bases sitting between them. Germline CDR1 is SQVTM and CDR2 is ANQGSEA. This CDR3 contains 14 residues. The CDR3, as DNA: TGCAGCGTTCAGGCGGACAGTTCGCACTATGGCTACACCTTC. It encodes CSVQADSSHYGYTF.

The chain joins TRBV25-1 to TRBJ1-2; D unclear. This CDR3 comprises 14 residues. V was trimmed by 2 bases and J by 8 bases, leaving 15 bases between them. CDR1 and CDR2 from the germline V gene are MGHDK and SYGVNS. CDR3 nucleotide sequence: TGTGCCAGCAGTGAAGGGTTACCCAGAGGGGGCTACACCTTC. Protein product: CASSEGLPRGGYTF.

The rearrangement links TRBV5-1 to TRBJ2-1; 9 bases fit TRBD1. The germline V gene encodes CDR1 SGHRS and CDR2 YFSETQ. This CDR3 has 16 residues. V shed 7 bases and J 8 bases; nucleotides not matched to a gene: 16. In DNA, the CDR3 is TGCGCCAGCTCCCGAGCGGTCTTGACAGGGGGGGATGAGCAGTTCTTC. This sequence encodes CASSRAVLTGGDEQFF. The whole variable domain, filled in from reference TRBV5-1 and TRBJ2-1, reads KAGVTQTPRYLIKTRGQQVTLSCSPISGHRSVSWYQQTPGQGLQFLFEYFSETQRNKGNFPGRFSGRQFSNSRSEMNVSTLELGDSALYLCASSRAVLTGGDEQFFGPGTRLTVL.

This chain connects TRBV5-8 to TRBJ1-4, with D tentatively TRBD1 (6 bases). Germline lookup yields CDR1 SGHTS and CDR2 YDEGEE. CDR3 length equals 16 residues. V lost 4 bases and J 8 bases, leaving 21 bases between the germline ends. Written as DNA, the CDR3 is TGTGCCAGCAGCCACGGAAGGGGGGCGCGGGCGGAAAAACTGTTTTTT. This gives the protein CASSHGRGARAEKLFF.